The 14 T cell receptor beta chains below come from one sample, sequenced in a study of control samples from healthy donors and cancer patients. Generated by immunoSEQ multiplex PCR, the TCRdb table keeps only in-frame clones and is missing some. This table holds about 92,000 clones, around 80% found once. The material sequenced was blood. These receptors were collected from a woman aged 60 to 75 in good health.

The chain links TRBV24-1 to TRBJ2-7, with 8 nucleotides matching TRBD1. V was clipped by 3 bases and J by 4 bases; unmatched bases: 4. CDR1 KGHDR and CDR2 SFDVKD come from the germline V gene. This CDR3 region has 14 residues. CDR3 sequence reads: CATSDGGTGYEQYF. In DNA form, the CDR3 reads TGTGCCACCAGTGATGGTGGGACAGGATACGAGCAGTACTTC.

The chain has TRBV19 and TRBJ1-4; TRBD1 matches at 8 bases. Unmatched junction bases numbered 6, after V lost 3 bases and J lost 6 bases. The CDR3 sequence is 15 residues long. Looked up from germline, CDR1 is LNHDA and CDR2 is SQIVND (reference sequence). The CDR3 coding sequence is TGTGCCAGTAGTATGCGGACAGGGACGCATGAAAAACTGTTTTTT. Residues: CASSMRTGTHEKLFF.

The gene calls are TRBV5-4 and TRBJ2-5; D gene uncertain. Trimming stripped 1 base from V and 2 bases from J, with 6 bases between. This CDR3 contains 13 residues. Germline CDR1 is SGHNT and CDR2 is YYREEE (reference sequence). The CDR3 bases are TGTGCCAGCAGCTTGTACTATCAAGAGACCCAGTACTTC. Its protein is CASSLYYQETQYF. The full variable domain, in which reference TRBV5-4 and TRBJ2-5 provide the parts outside the CDR3, is ETGVTQSPTHLIKTRGQQVTLRCSSQSGHNTVSWYQQALGQGPQFIFQYYREEENGRGNFPPRFSGLQFPNYSSELNVNALELDDSALYLCASSLYYQETQYFGPGTRLLVL.

This clone showed up just a few times. The chain combines TRBV2 with TRBJ2-7; TRBD1 is a possible D gene (6 bases). V lost 1 base and J lost 2, with 12 bases in between. The germline V gene has CDR1 SNHLY and CDR2 FYNNEI. CDR3 length: 15 amino acids. The CDR3 DNA sequence: TGTGCCAGCAGTGAAGACCAGACAGGCCCCTACGAGCAGTACTTC. Translated, it gives CASSEDQTGPYEQYF.

The CDR3, as DNA: TGTGCCAGCAGCTTGGTACAGGCCGTTCTGAACACTGAAGCTTTCTTT. Its protein is CASSLVQAVLNTEAFF. This chain uses TRBV5-6 with TRBJ1-1, with D perhaps TRBD1 (5 bases). V was pared by 0 bases and J by 0 bases, with 12 bases between. CDR1 and CDR2 (germline): SGHDT, YYEEEE. The CDR3 extends over 16 amino acids.

This sequence joins TRBV19 and TRBJ2-5, with D perhaps TRBD1 or TRBD2 (5 bases each). The CDR3 covers 13 residues. CDR1 and CDR2 from the germline V gene are LNHDA and SQIVND (reference sequence). V gave up 4 bases and J gave up 14 bases, with 20 bases separating them. CDR3 DNA: TGTGCCAGTAGTACCACCCCCCCGGGGCTGGCATACTTC. Residues: CASSTTPPGLAYF.

On this clone: Other DNA sequences in this sample translate to the same CDR3. This CDR3 is CASSPPMGGEQFF. The CDR3 region has the DNA TGTGCCAGCTCACCACCGATGGGGGGGGAGCAGTTCTTC. This sequence joins TRBV18 and TRBJ2-1, with 7 positions matching TRBD2. Germline-derived CDR1 and CDR2 are KGHSH and LQKENI. V was pared by 0 bases and J by 10 bases, with 3 bases of the junction left unmatched. The CDR3 extends over 13 amino acids.

J is TRBJ2-1 and V is TRBV7-2, with 7 bases aligning to TRBD2. After removal of 2 bases from V and 8 bases from J, the junction contained 12 bases not matched to a gene. Germline CDR1 and CDR2: SGHTA and FQGNSA. The CDR3 consists of 16 residues. CDR3 in DNA: TGTGCCAGCAGCTTACACGGGATGACTAGCTCCGATGAGCAGTTCTTC. Translating gives CASSLHGMTSSDEQFF.

The chain has TRBV6-5 and TRBJ1-3; D not resolved. The germline V gene encodes CDR1 MNHEY and CDR2 SVGAGI. The V end was cut by 8 bases, the J end by 3 bases, with 17 bases between. The CDR3 is 15 amino acids. Written as DNA, the CDR3 is TGTGCCAGCGGAAAGGTTTCGGGGATTGGAAACACCATATATTTT. As protein: CASGKVSGIGNTIYF.

The rearrangement joins TRBV6-5 to TRBJ1-1, with D maybe TRBD1 (6 bases). The CDR3 sequence is 15 residues long. V dropped 8 bases and J dropped 10 bases, with 26 bases sitting between them. Germline values: CDR1 MNHEY, CDR2 SVGAGI. As DNA, the CDR3 is TGTGCCAGCTTTCCGCCGGGGGGCCGCCCTCAGGTAGCTTTCTTT. As protein: CASFPPGGRPQVAFF.

V gene TRBV18 combines with J gene TRBJ2-3; no clear D. The V end was cut by 3 bases, the J end by 5 bases, with 6 bases between. The CDR3 runs to 12 residues. Germline values: CDR1 KGHSH, CDR2 LQKENI. The CDR3 bases are TGTGCCAGCTCACCTCAGATAGATACGCAGTATTTT. Its protein product is CASSPQIDTQYF.

CDR3 DNA: TGTGCCAGCAGCCCGATAGCGGGGGGCGCCTACAATGAGCAGTTCTTC. Its protein is CASSPIAGGAYNEQFF. V is TRBV7-9 and J is TRBJ2-1; 10 bases are shared with TRBD2. The germline V gene encodes CDR1 SEHNR and CDR2 FQNEAQ (reference sequence). The junction had 6 bases not matched to a gene; V was cut back by 5 bases and J by 2 bases. CDR3 length: 16 residues.

This chain links TRBV5-1 with TRBJ2-3; possibly TRBD2 for D (6 bases). Germline CDR1 SGHRS, CDR2 YFSETQ. V lost 4 bases and J 0 bases, leaving 18 bases between the germline ends. The CDR3 totals 17 residues. CDR3 coding DNA: TGCGCCAGCAGCCAGTACGGGAGTAGCGGCAGCACAGATACGCAGTATTTT. Translating gives CASSQYGSSGSTDTQYF.

The V call is TRBV19, the J call TRBJ1-1, with 11 positions matching TRBD1. The trim removed 5 bases at V and 5 bases at J, leaving 7 bases unmatched. From germline, CDR1 is LNHDA and CDR2 SQIVND (reference sequence). CDR3 length: 15 amino acids. In nucleotides, the CDR3 is TGTGCCAGTAGTGGACAGGGGGCATTCTGGACTGAAGCTTTCTTT. It is translated as CASSGQGAFWTEAFF.